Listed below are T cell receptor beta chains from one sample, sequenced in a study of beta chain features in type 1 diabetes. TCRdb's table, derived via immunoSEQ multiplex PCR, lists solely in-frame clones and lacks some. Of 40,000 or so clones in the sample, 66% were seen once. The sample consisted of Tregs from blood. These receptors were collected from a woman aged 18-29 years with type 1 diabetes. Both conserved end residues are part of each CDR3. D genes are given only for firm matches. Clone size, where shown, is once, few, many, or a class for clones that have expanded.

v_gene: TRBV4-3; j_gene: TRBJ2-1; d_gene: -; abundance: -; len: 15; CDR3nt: TGCGCCAGCAGCCAAGAGCGCAGGGGATACGATGAGCAGTTCTTC; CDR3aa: CASSQERRGYDEQFF
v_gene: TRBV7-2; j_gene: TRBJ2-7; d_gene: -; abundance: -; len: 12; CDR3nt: TGTGCCAGCAGCTCCACACACTACGAGCAGTACTTC; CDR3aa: CASSSTHYEQYF
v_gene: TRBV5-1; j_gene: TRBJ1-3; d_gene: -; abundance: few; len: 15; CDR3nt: TGCGCCAGCAGCTTGGGACAAATCTCTGGAAACACCATATATTTT; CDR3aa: CASSLGQISGNTIYF
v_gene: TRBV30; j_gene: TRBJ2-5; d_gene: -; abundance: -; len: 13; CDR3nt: TGTGCCTGGAGTGCACCCCCCCGGGAGACCCAGTACTTC; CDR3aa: CAWSAPPRETQYF
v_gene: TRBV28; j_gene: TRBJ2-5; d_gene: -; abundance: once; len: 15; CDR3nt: TGTGCCAGCAGTTTATTCGCGACATACCAAGAGACCCAGTACTTC; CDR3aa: CASSLFATYQETQYF
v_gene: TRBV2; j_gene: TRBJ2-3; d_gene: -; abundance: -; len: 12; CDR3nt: TGTGCCAGCAGTCAGTATACAGATACGCAGTATTTT; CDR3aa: CASSQYTDTQYF
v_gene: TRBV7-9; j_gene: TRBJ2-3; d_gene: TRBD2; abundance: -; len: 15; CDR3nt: TGTGCCAGCAGCACACCTAGCGGGGGCACAGATACGCAGTATTTT; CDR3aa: CASSTPSGGTDTQYF
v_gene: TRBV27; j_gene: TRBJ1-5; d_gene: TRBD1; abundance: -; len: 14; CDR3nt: TGTGCCAGCAGTGCATCACAGGGGCGTCAGCCCCAGCATTTT; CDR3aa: CASSASQGRQPQHF
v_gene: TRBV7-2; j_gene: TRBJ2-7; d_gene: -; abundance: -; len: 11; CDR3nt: TGTGCCAGCAGCCCGGCCTACGAGCAGTACTTC; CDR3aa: CASSPAYEQYF
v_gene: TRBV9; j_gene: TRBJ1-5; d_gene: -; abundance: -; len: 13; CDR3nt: TGTGCCATCCGGGACAACGAACATCAGCCCCAGCATTTT; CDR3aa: CAIRDNEHQPQHF
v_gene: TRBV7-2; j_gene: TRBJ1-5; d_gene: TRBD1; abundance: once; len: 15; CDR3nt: TGTGCCAGCAGCTTAGGGGACAGGGCGTACCAGCCCCAGCATTTT; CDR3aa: CASSLGDRAYQPQHF
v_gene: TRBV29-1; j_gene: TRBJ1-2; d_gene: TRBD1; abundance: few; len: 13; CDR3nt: TGCAGCGCAGGGACAGGGGGCGGCTATGGCTACACCTTC; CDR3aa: CSAGTGGGYGYTF
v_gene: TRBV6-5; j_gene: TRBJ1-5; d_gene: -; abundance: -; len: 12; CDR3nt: TGTGCCAGCAGTTTTGACGGGGGGCCCCAGCATTTT; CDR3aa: CASSFDGGPQHF
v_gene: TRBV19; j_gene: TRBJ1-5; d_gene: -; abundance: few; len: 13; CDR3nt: TGTGCCACGAAACGGGGGAGCAATCAGCCCCAGCATTTT; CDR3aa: CATKRGSNQPQHF
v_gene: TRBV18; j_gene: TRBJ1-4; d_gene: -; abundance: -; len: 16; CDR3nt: TGTGCCAGCTCACCACCTGGCGGGAGACTTCTGGAAAAACTGTTTTTT; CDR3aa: CASSPPGGRLLEKLFF
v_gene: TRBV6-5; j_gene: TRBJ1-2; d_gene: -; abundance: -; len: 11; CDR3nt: TGTGCCAGCGGGGCAGCCTTGATACGGACCTTC; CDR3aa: CASGAALIRTF
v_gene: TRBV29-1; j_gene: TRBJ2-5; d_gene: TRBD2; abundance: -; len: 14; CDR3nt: TGCAGCTTTCCACGCGGGAGGGCCTATGAGACCCAGTACTTC; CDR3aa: CSFPRGRAYETQYF
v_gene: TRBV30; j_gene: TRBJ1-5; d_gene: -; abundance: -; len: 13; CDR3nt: TGTGCCTGGAGCACGGGGAGCAATCAGCCCCAGCATTTT; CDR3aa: CAWSTGSNQPQHF
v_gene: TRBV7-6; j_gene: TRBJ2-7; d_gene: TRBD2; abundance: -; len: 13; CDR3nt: TGTGCCAGCAGCCTGAGCCCTAGCGGAGAGCAGTACTTC; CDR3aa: CASSLSPSGEQYF
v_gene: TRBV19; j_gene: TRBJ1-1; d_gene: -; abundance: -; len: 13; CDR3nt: TGTGCCAGTAGTTCGAGACAGTCCTCTGAAGCTTTCTTT; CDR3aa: CASSSRQSSEAFF
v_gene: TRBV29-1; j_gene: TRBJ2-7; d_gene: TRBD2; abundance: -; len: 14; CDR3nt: TGCAGCGTTGAATTAGCGGGAGTACCTTACGAGCAGTACTTC; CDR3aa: CSVELAGVPYEQYF
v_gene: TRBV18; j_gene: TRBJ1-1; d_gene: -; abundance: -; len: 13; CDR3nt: TGTGCCAGCTCACCAATTCGGGACACTGAAGCTTTCTTT; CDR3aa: CASSPIRDTEAFF
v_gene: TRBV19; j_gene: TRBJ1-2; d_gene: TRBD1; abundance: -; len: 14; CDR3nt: TGTGCCAGTAGTCCACAGGGGTCTAACTATGGCTACACCTTC; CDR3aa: CASSPQGSNYGYTF
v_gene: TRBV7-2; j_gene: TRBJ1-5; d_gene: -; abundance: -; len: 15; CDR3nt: TGTGCCAGCAGCTCTTCAGGGATCGGCAATCAGCCCCAGCATTTT; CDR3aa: CASSSSGIGNQPQHF